Sequencing of this T cell receptor beta chain was carried out in a study of T cell responses to AZD1222 COVID-19 vaccine. Findings of the study overall: It was only six AZD1222 recipients who were seropositive at baseline.

Of note for this clone: The antigen remains undetermined.

The data were produced by immunoSEQ multiplex PCR, yet TCRdb's version contains in-frame clones alone and is incomplete. The sample lists about 180,000 clones, approximately 92% occurring once. The input for sequencing was peripheral blood, taken on day 0 of AZD1222 vaccination. The sequence derives from an adult in good health.

The CDR3 coding sequence is TGTGCCAGCAGTGACCTAAGCACAAGCTCCTACGAGCAGTACTTC. This translates into CASSDLSTSSYEQYF. The rearrangement joins TRBV6-1 to TRBJ2-7; D gene unclear. V shed 3 bases and J shed 0 bases, with 12 bases lying between them. The germline gives CDR1 MNHNS, CDR2 SASEGT. The CDR3 contains 15 residues.